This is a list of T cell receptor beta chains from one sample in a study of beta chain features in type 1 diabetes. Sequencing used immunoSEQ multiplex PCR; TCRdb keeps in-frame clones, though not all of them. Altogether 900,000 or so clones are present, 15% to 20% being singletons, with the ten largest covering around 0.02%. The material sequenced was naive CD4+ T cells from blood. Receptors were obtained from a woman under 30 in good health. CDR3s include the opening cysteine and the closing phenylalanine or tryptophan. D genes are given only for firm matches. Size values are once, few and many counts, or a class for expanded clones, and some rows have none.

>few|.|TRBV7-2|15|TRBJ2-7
CASSFTSLSSYEQYF
TGTGCCAGCAGCTTTACTAGTCTTAGCTCCTACGAGCAGTACTTC
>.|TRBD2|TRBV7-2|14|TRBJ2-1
CASSLGAAGGEQFF
TGTGCCAGCAGCTTAGGGGCAGCGGGGGGTGAGCAGTTCTTC
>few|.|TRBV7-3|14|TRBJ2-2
CASSLGRNTGELFF
TGTGCCAGCAGCCTCGGCCGTAACACCGGGGAGCTGTTTTTT
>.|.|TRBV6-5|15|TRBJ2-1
CASSYEGVPYNEQFF
TGTGCCAGCAGTTACGAAGGGGTCCCCTACAATGAGCAGTTCTTC
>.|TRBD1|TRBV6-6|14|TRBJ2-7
CASSPQGAISEQYF
TGTGCCAGCAGTCCCCAGGGGGCGATCTCCGAGCAGTACTTC
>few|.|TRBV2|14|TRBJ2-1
CASSVIGGFGEQFF
TGTGCCAGCAGTGTGATCGGTGGTTTTGGTGAGCAGTTCTTC
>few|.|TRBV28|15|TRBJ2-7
CASRQSTQPSYEQYF
TGTGCCAGCAGGCAAAGCACACAGCCCTCCTACGAGCAGTACTTC
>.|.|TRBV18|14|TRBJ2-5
CASSPRATWETQYF
TGTGCCAGCTCACCGAGGGCCACCTGGGAGACCCAGTACTTC
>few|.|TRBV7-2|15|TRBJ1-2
CASTLWQGYNYGYTF
TGTGCCAGCACCCTCTGGCAGGGGTATAACTATGGCTACACCTTC
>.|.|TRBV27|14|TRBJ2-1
CASSFVWTPNEQFF
TGTGCCAGCAGTTTTGTCTGGACGCCCAATGAGCAGTTCTTC
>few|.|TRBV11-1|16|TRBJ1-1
CASSPHEGVLNTEAFF
TGTGCCAGCAGCCCGCACGAGGGGGTTTTAAACACTGAAGCTTTCTTT
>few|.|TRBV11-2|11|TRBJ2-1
CASSKSHEQFF
TGTGCCAGCAGCAAGAGTCATGAGCAGTTCTTC
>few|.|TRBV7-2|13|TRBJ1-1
CASSSGQNTEAFF
TGTGCCAGCAGCTCCGGGCAGAACACTGAAGCTTTCTTT
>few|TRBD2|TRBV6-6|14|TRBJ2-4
CASSRGTSGNIQYF
TGTGCCAGCAGTCGGGGGACTAGCGGAAACATTCAGTACTTC
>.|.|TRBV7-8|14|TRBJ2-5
CASSDLGQQETQYF
TGTGCCAGCAGCGACCTCGGACAGCAAGAGACCCAGTACTTC
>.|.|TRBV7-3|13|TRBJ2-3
CASSSMNTDTQYF
TGTGCCAGCAGCAGTATGAACACAGATACGCAGTATTTT
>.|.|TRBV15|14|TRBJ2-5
CATTRDRGVETQYF
TGTGCCACCACACGGGACCGAGGGGTCGAGACCCAGTACTTC
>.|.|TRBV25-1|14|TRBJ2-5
CASSVAGGGETQYF
TGTGCCAGCAGTGTGGCAGGAGGAGGAGAGACCCAGTACTTC
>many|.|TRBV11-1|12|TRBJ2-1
CASSPHAGEQFF
TGTGCCAGCAGCCCACACGCTGGGGAGCAGTTCTTC
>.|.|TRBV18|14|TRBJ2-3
CASSLQGSTDTQYF
TGTGCCAGCTCACTACAGGGTAGCACAGATACGCAGTATTTT
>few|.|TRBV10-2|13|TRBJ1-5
CASSDSLNQPQHF
TGCGCCAGCAGTGACTCCCTAAATCAGCCCCAGCATTTT
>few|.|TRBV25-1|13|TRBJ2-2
CASSEYFSGELFF
TGTGCCAGCAGTGAATATTTCTCCGGGGAGCTGTTTTTT
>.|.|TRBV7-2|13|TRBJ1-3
CASSVGRLNTIYF
TGTGCCAGCAGCGTAGGACGTTTGAACACCATATATTTT
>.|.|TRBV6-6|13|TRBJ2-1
CASTQGRINEQFF
TGTGCCAGCACCCAGGGACGGATCAATGAGCAGTTCTTC
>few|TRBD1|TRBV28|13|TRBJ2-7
CASSLTGPYEQYF
TGTGCCAGCAGTTTGACAGGGCCCTACGAGCAGTACTTC
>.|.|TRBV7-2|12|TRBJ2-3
CASNPSTDTQYF
TGTGCCAGCAACCCATCAACAGATACGCAGTATTTT
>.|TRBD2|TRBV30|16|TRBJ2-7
CAWTPSQGSGLAWQYF
TGTGCCTGGACTCCTAGTCAGGGGTCGGGACTAGCGTGGCAGTACTTC
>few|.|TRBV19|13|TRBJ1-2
CASSTTTNYGYTF
TGTGCCAGTAGTACGACCACCAACTATGGCTACACCTTC
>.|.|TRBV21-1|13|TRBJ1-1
CASTHWGNTEAFF
TGTGCCAGCACCCATTGGGGGAACACTGAAGCTTTCTTT